In this sample, the clone carrying this T cell receptor (beta chain) turned up once. Its antigen is unidentified. ViraFEST expansion of antigen-specific CD4+ T cells with viral peptide pools preceded sequencing. Following 10 days of culture, CD4+ T cells were isolated. Having tested negative for nucleocapsid antibodies, the vaccine recipients showed no prior SARS-CoV-2 infection. PBMC were cultured at fewer than 2.5 million per well with 8 to 10 IU/ml IL-2 and 7.5 to 10 ug/ml peptides. The CDR3 consists of 15 residues. Unmatched junction bases numbered 5, after V lost 4 bases and J lost 6 bases. Germline V gene lookup returns CDR1 KGHSH and CDR2 LQKENI. Using immunoSEQ multiplex PCR, the repertoire was profiled, and TCRdb retains in-frame clones only, with some absent. The sample consists of under 80,000 clones, around 78% of them appearing once. This sample is drawn from a study of vaccination effects on CD4 cells after COVID-19. Turning to the study itself: The vaccine given was either BNT162b2 or mRNA-1273, in two doses. General observations from the study: Clones induced by infection and by vaccine showed marked clonal contraction late after vaccination. Healthy vaccinees' vaccine-induced clones included only 1 of 255 cross-reacting with common cold coronaviruses.

Source: CD4+ T cells from PBMCs cultured with SARS-CoV-2 spike peptides, taken before COVID-19 vaccination. The rearrangement uses TRBV18 and TRBJ1-5; 11 bases align to TRBD1. The sequence was collected from a human donor who received a COVID-19 vaccine. The CDR3 spells CASSLGQGASQPQHF. The CDR3 DNA sequence: TGTGCCAGCTCACTCGGACAGGGGGCTAGTCAGCCCCAGCATTTT.